This TCR beta chain was obtained from a study of T cells in narcolepsy. TCRdb's table, derived via immunoSEQ multiplex PCR, lists solely in-frame clones and lacks some. The table shows about 34,000 clones, with approximately 85% occurring only once. CDR1 MNHNS and CDR2 SASEGT come from the germline V gene. V lost 6 bases, J lost 7 bases, and 4 bases stayed unmatched. The CDR3 has 12 residues. The rearrangement joins TRBV6-1 to TRBJ1-2; TRBD1 aligns across 8 bases. The sequencing sample was made of CD45RA- memory CD4+ T cells from PBMCs. This TCR derives from a human donor with narcolepsy. Written as DNA, the CDR3 is TGTGCCAGCAGGGCCGACAGGGGTGGCTACACCTTC. Translated, it gives CASRADRGGYTF.